This passage covers 19 T cell receptor beta chains from one sample sequenced in a study of cytomegalovirus exposure and HLA in healthy donors. The study ran its PCR with 60 Vbeta and 13 Jbeta primers. TCRdb's table, derived via immunoSEQ multiplex PCR, lists solely in-frame clones and lacks some. The sample holds about 170,000 clones, approximately 84% seen once. Sequencing was performed on PBMCs. These receptors came from a woman aged 45-59 years in good health and CMV-seropositive.

The gene calls are TRBV28 and TRBJ1-5; D gene ambiguous. The V end was cut by 8 bases, the J end by 4 bases, with 9 bases between. The CDR3 is 12 amino acids. Germline V lookup: CDR1 MDHEN, CDR2 SYDVKM. The CDR3 sequence is CASRVRNQPQHF. In DNA form, the CDR3 reads TGTGCCAGCCGGGTACGAAATCAGCCCCAGCATTTT.

The chain joins TRBV25-1 to TRBJ2-7; a weak D match, TRBD1 (6 bases). Trimming cost V 8 bases and J 2 bases, with 13 bases left between them. The CDR3 spans 13 residues. Germline-derived CDR1 and CDR2 are MGHDK and SYGVNS. The CDR3 DNA reads TGTGCCAGCCCCGGGACACCGCCCTACGAGCAGTACTTC. It translates to CASPGTPPYEQYF.

Regarding this clone: An end of the junction does not agree with germline; a read error may underlie this. The chain recombines TRBV7-6 with TRBJ2-1, with TRBD2 matching over 10 bases. Germline lookup yields CDR1 SGHVS and CDR2 FNYEAQ. This CDR3 is built from 14 residues. The CDR3 coding sequence is TGTGCCAGCAGCCTAGCGGGAGAGAGCCATGAGCAGTTCTTC. Encoded protein: CASSLAGESHEQFF.

The gene calls are TRBV27 and TRBJ1-2, with 8 bases lining up with TRBD1. The CDR3 contains 13 residues. Trimming took 4 bases from V and 3 from J; bases not matched to a gene: 1. Germline-derived CDR1 and CDR2 are MNHEY and SMNVEV (reference sequence). CDR3 in DNA: TGTGCCAGCAGTTACAGGGGGGACTATGGCTACACCTTC. Amino acid sequence: CASSYRGDYGYTF.

The V call is TRBV5-8, the J call TRBJ1-1, with 8 bases identical to TRBD1. Per the germline V gene, CDR1 is SGHTS and CDR2 is YDEGEE. The junction had 3 bases not matched to a gene; V was cut back by 2 bases and J by 6 bases. There are 13 residues in the CDR3. Written as DNA, the CDR3 is TGTGCCAGCAGCTTTAGGGGACAGGCTGAAGCTTTCTTT. Encoded protein: CASSFRGQAEAFF. Full variable domain (rest looked up from reference TRBV5-8 and TRBJ1-1): EAGVTQSPTHLIKTRGQQATLRCSPISGHTSVYWYQQALGLGLQFLLWYDEGEERNRGNFPPRFSGRQFPNYSSELNVNALELEDSALYLCASSFRGQAEAFFGQGTRLTVV.

V gene TRBV5-4 combines with J gene TRBJ2-7, with D possibly matching TRBD1 (6 bases). Germline V gene data show CDR1 as SGHNT and CDR2 as YYREEE (reference sequence). The CDR3 has 14 amino acids. The V gene lost 3 bases and the J gene lost 4 bases, with 14 bases spanning the gap. In nucleotides, the CDR3 is TGTGCCAGCAGCTCTGGCGCAGGGGATTACGAGCAGTACTTC. Amino acid sequence: CASSSGAGDYEQYF.

This chain uses TRBV25-1 with TRBJ1-2, with 8 bases that match TRBD1. The CDR3 consists of 15 residues. V lost 6 bases, J lost 8 bases, and 14 bases stayed unmatched. The germline CDR1 and CDR2 sequences are MGHDK and SYGVNS. The CDR3 spells CASRSRSDRVSGYTF. CDR3 sequence (DNA): TGTGCCAGCAGGTCGAGATCGGACAGGGTCTCCGGCTACACCTTC.

CDR3 nucleotides: TGTGCCAGCAGCTTAGCGGGGGGGATCTATGCGGGAGACAATGAGCAGTTCTTC. Protein: CASSLAGGIYAGDNEQFF. The chain combines TRBV7-9 with TRBJ2-1, with 7 bases identical to TRBD2. The germline gives CDR1 SEHNR, CDR2 FQNEAQ (reference sequence). CDR3 length equals 18 residues. Trimming removed 0 bases from V and 5 bases from J; junction bases left unmatched: 13.

This clone was counted between two and nine times. The chain joins TRBV7-2 to TRBJ2-3; D possibly corresponds to TRBD2 (6 bases). This CDR3 has 15 amino acids. Germline V CDR1 and CDR2: SGHTA, FQGNSA. V lost 5 bases to trimming and J lost 1 base, with 13 bases between them. This chain's CDR3 is CASSPGWGGTDTQYF. DNA of the CDR3: TGTGCCAGCAGCCCTGGATGGGGGGGCACAGATACGCAGTATTTT.

The rearrangement joins TRBV4-1 to TRBJ2-7; D possibly corresponds to TRBD2 (6 bases). The germline gives CDR1 MGHRA, CDR2 YSYEKL. Trimming took 2 bases from V and 2 from J, leaving 16 bases between them. The CDR3 sequence is 16 residues long. The CDR3 reads CASSQLATNTPYEQYF. The CDR3 DNA sequence: TGCGCCAGCAGCCAACTAGCGACCAACACCCCCTACGAGCAGTACTTC.

This clone appeared a few times. DNA of the CDR3: TGTGCCAGCAGCTTAGGGAGGAGTGAGCAGTTCTTC. Translated: CASSLGRSEQFF. J is TRBJ2-1 and V is TRBV7-6, with D perhaps matching TRBD2 (5 bases). The CDR3 is 12 amino acids. From germline, CDR1 is SGHVS and CDR2 FNYEAQ. Trimming stripped 1 base from V and 9 bases from J, with 7 bases between. Together with reference TRBV7-6 and TRBJ2-1, the CDR3 gives the full variable domain: GAGVSQSPRYKVTKRGQDVALRCDPISGHVSLYWYRQALGQGPEFLTYFNYEAQQDKSGLPNDRFSAERPEGSISTLTIQRTEQRDSAMYRCASSLGRSEQFFGPGTRLTVL.

CDR3 amino acids: CASSQDPNRDTGELFF. The DNA for the CDR3 is TGCGCCAGCAGCCAAGATCCCAACAGGGACACCGGGGAGCTGTTTTTT. The chain uses TRBV4-3 and TRBJ2-2; weak D call: TRBD1 (6 bases). Germline CDR1 LGHNA, CDR2 YSLEER. The germline V and J ends were trimmed by 0 bases and 3 bases, with 11 bases remaining between them. The CDR3 extends over 16 amino acids.

The chain employs TRBV29-1 and TRBJ1-1; D possibly corresponds to TRBD1 (6 bases). Germline CDR1 and CDR2: SQVTM and ANQGSEA. V was clipped by 0 bases and J by 10 bases, with 21 bases between them. The CDR3 spans 15 residues. The CDR3 sequence is CSVEDRGRGGESAFF. DNA for the CDR3: TGCAGCGTTGAAGATCGGGGAAGGGGGGGTGAGTCAGCTTTCTTT.

This sequence joins TRBV11-2 and TRBJ1-2; TRBD1 matches 10 bases. The CDR3 sequence is 15 residues long. Trimming removed 5 bases from V and 3 bases from J; junction bases left unmatched: 6. CDR1 is SGHAT, CDR2 FQNNGV, per germline. CDR3 DNA: TGTGCCAGCAGCCTGACAGGGGGCGCTTACTATGGCTACACCTTC. Its translation: CASSLTGGAYYGYTF. Full variable domain (remainder filled in from reference TRBV11-2 and TRBJ1-2): EAGVAQSPRYKIIEKRQSVAFWCNPISGHATLYWYQQILGQGPKLLIQFQNNGVVDDSQLPKDRFSAERLKGVDSTLKIQPAKLEDSAVYLCASSLTGGAYYGYTFGSGTRLTVV.

The V call is TRBV5-1, the J call TRBJ1-1, with 9 bases fitting TRBD1. CDR1 is SGHRS, CDR2 YFSETQ, per germline. CDR3 length: 15 amino acids. Losses at the gene ends were 3 bases for V and 1 base for J; bases not matched to a gene: 4. The CDR3 spells CASSWMGQGNTEAFF. In nucleotides, the CDR3 is TGCGCCAGCAGCTGGATGGGACAGGGGAACACTGAAGCTTTCTTT.

J is TRBJ2-7 and V is TRBV6-5; no clear D. Germline values: CDR1 MNHEY, CDR2 SVGAGI. V shed 6 bases and J shed 0 bases, with 12 bases lying between them. There are 14 residues in the CDR3. The CDR3: CASRVHEASYEQYF. DNA for the CDR3: TGTGCCAGCAGGGTTCACGAGGCCTCCTACGAGCAGTACTTC.

This clone appeared a single time. The CDR3 DNA is TGTGCCAGCAGTAAGACTGCCTATAATTCACCCCTCCACTTT. This gives the protein CASSKTAYNSPLHF. The chain is built from TRBV2 and TRBJ1-6; D remains ambiguous. With 5 bases removed from V and 2 bases from J, the gap between germline ends came to 7 bases. The CDR3 sequence is 14 residues long. Germline-derived CDR1 and CDR2 are SNHLY and FYNNEI.

The rearrangement links TRBV5-4 to TRBJ2-7, with 9 bases identical to TRBD1. With V trimmed by 4 bases and J by 3 bases, 5 bases remained unmatched. CDR1 SGHNT and CDR2 YYREEE come from the germline V gene (reference sequence). The CDR3 length is 14 residues. DNA for the CDR3: TGTGCCAGCAGCCCGGGACAGGGATACTACGAGCAGTACTTC. It yields the protein CASSPGQGYYEQYF.

This chain uses TRBV4-2 with TRBJ1-3; D is undetermined. Germline V gene sequence: CDR1 LGHNA, CDR2 YNFKEQ. V lost 0 bases to trimming and J lost 4 bases, with 10 bases between them. The CDR3 totals 15 residues. The CDR3 reads CASSQDRVAGNTIYF. In DNA, the CDR3 is TGTGCCAGCAGCCAAGACCGGGTAGCGGGAAACACCATATATTTT.